The subject of this entry is one TCR beta chain. Its antigen remains unknown. The sample is drawn from a study of quantifying T cell responses using KT2 cells. As for the study in general: cDNA was made from DNase-treated RNA using alpha and beta constant primers. Study-level results: At about one KT2 cell per 100,000 PBMC, KT2 sequences were still detected.

Each cDNA got a UMI-containing oligo ligated at its 3' end. First-round PCR used around 4 cycles and beta primers RC1.1 and RC1.2 covering TRBC1 and TRBC2. TCRdb re-analysed the UMI-ligation and nested PCR reads in MiXCR, keeping a single row per CDR3 protein. The top ten clones hold roughly 40% of a sample with 40,000 to 50,000 distinct CDR3 sequences, over 15% of them seen once. CDR1 and CDR2 (germline): DFQATT, SNEGSKA (reference sequence). The CDR3 runs 15 residues. Trimming took 6 bases from V and 4 from J; bases not matched to a gene: 13. Sequencing was carried out using PBMCs spiked with cells of the T cell clone KT2. The origin of this receptor is a human donor. This chain uses TRBV20-1 with TRBJ1-2; 8 positions match TRBD1. The CDR3 nucleotides read TGCAGTGCATCGGACAGGGATTCTTCCCTCTATGGCTACACCTTC. It is translated as CSASDRDSSLYGYTF.